A selection of T cell receptor beta chains follows, all from one sample in a study of T cell repertoires in cytomegalovirus infection. TCRdb reanalysed the reads using MiXCR and keeps one entry per CDR3 protein. The sample has 250,000 or so distinct CDR3 sequences, about a sixth seen once. The sample consisted of CD8+ T cells from PBMCs. Receptor source: a human donor in good health (CMV status not recorded). Some clones in this sample may be carry-over from other donors' samples. CDR3s include the opening cysteine and the closing phenylalanine or tryptophan. A D gene is named only where the DNA matches it firmly. Size tells how often a clone was seen (once, few, many) or the class of an expanded clone, and some rows leave it out.

>TRBD2|TRBJ2-1|many|TRBV7-6
CASSPTSGGYEQFF
TGTGCCAGCAGCCCGACTAGCGGGGGCTATGAGCAGTTCTTC
>-|TRBJ1-2|many|TRBV6-4
CASSDTPQATPYGYTF
TGTGCCAGCAGTGACACTCCACAGGCTACCCCTTATGGCTACACCTTC
>-|TRBJ2-2|few|TRBV13
CASSLVVSTGELFF
TGTGCCAGCAGCTTAGTTGTCAGCACCGGGGAGCTGTTTTTT
>-|TRBJ1-2|-|TRBV5-1
CASSSETGYTF
TGCGCCAGCAGCTCGGAGACTGGCTACACCTTC
>-|TRBJ1-1|few|TRBV19
CASSIADLNTEAFF
TGTGCCAGTAGTATTGCAGACCTGAACACTGAAGCTTTCTTT
>TRBD1|TRBJ1-2|-|TRBV5-6
CASRPSPGQGLGYGYTF
TGTGCCAGCAGACCTTCTCCTGGACAGGGCTTAGGCTATGGCTACACCTTC
>-|TRBJ2-1|few|TRBV29-1
CSVDGQGELDYNEQFF
TGCAGCGTTGATGGCCAGGGAGAATTAGACTACAATGAGCAGTTCTTC
>-|TRBJ1-1|-|TRBV7-9
CATRGMITNTEAFF
TGTGCCACCCGGGGAATGATCACGAACACTGAAGCTTTCTTT
>-|TRBJ1-1|many|TRBV4-1
CASSLQVLNTEAFF
TGCGCCAGCAGTCTACAGGTGTTGAACACTGAAGCTTTCTTT
>-|TRBJ1-5|many|TRBV4-1
CASSQDDLGGQPQHF
TGCGCCAGCAGCCAAGATGACCTAGGAGGTCAGCCCCAGCATTTT
>TRBD1|TRBJ2-1|few|TRBV20-1
CSAREQGSPLEQFF
TGCAGTGCTAGAGAACAGGGGTCCCCACTTGAGCAGTTCTTC
>-|TRBJ2-1|many|TRBV11-2
CASSLGSEAVYNEQFF
TGTGCCAGCAGCTTAGGTAGCGAGGCGGTCTACAATGAGCAGTTCTTC
>TRBD1|TRBJ1-1|-|TRBV7-8
CASSLVPDRANTEAFF
TGTGCCAGCAGCTTAGTACCCGACAGGGCTAACACTGAAGCTTTCTTT
>-|TRBJ2-7|-|TRBV7-9
CASSLAGKGTYEQYF
TGTGCCAGCAGCTTAGCGGGCAAAGGAACCTACGAGCAGTACTTC
>TRBD1|TRBJ2-5|-|TRBV29-1
CSARDSGIGAYETQYF
TGCAGCGCCCGGGACAGCGGTATAGGGGCATATGAGACCCAGTACTTC
>-|TRBJ1-4|many|TRBV5-1
CASSFEPSGATNEKLFF
TGCGCCAGCAGCTTCGAACCTTCAGGCGCAACTAATGAAAAACTGTTTTTT
>-|TRBJ2-5|many|TRBV7-9
CASSFVRGQFTRETQYF
TGTGCCAGCAGCTTCGTCAGGGGCCAATTTACTAGGGAGACCCAGTACTTC
>-|TRBJ1-4|-|TRBV5-6
CASRKGGHEKLFF
TGTGCCAGCAGGAAAGGTGGCCATGAAAAACTGTTTTTT
>TRBD2|TRBJ2-3|few|TRBV2
CASSVPSGVSTDTQYF
TGTGCCAGCAGTGTTCCGAGCGGGGTTAGCACAGATACGCAGTATTTT
>-|TRBJ2-7|many|TRBV7-8
CASSLARASYEQYF
TGTGCCAGCAGCTTAGCGCGGGCAAGCTACGAGCAGTACTTC
>-|TRBJ2-5|few|TRBV6-1
CASSPVGGIQETQYF
TGTGCCAGCAGTCCCGTCGGGGGAATCCAAGAGACCCAGTACTTC
>TRBD2|TRBJ2-7|few|TRBV2
CASSDLLAGTTYEQYF
TGTGCCAGCAGTGATCTCCTAGCGGGAACCACCTACGAGCAGTACTTC
>-|TRBJ1-2|many|TRBV28
CASSFGANYGYTF
TGTGCCAGCAGTTTTGGGGCTAACTATGGCTACACCTTC
>-|TRBJ1-5|few|TRBV19
CASSRIQSNQPQHF
TGTGCCAGTAGTCGCATCCAGAGCAATCAGCCCCAGCATTTT
>-|TRBJ2-1|few|TRBV6-8
CASSYFGLGGNEQFF
TGTGCCAGCAGTTATTTCGGACTAGGGGGGAATGAGCAGTTCTTC
>-|TRBJ1-1|few|TRBV28
CASSQLGIWTEAFF
TGTGCCAGCAGTCAACTGGGGATTTGGACTGAAGCTTTCTTT
>TRBD2|TRBJ2-1|few|TRBV6-5
CASSYEPLAGGPNEQFF
TGTGCCAGCAGTTACGAGCCACTAGCGGGGGGACCTAATGAGCAGTTCTTC
>TRBD1|TRBJ2-5|few|TRBV27
CASSEQGAGETQYF
TGTGCCAGCAGTGAACAGGGGGCTGGAGAGACCCAGTACTTC
>TRBD1|TRBJ2-1|many|TRBV11-2
CASSFPGQIPGPLSYNEQFF
TGTGCCAGCAGCTTTCCGGGACAGATCCCTGGGCCCCTCTCCTACAATGAGCAGTTCTTC
>-|TRBJ2-6|-|TRBV4-1
CASSQGIPGANVLTF
TGCGCCAGCAGCCAAGGTATCCCTGGGGCCAACGTCCTGACTTTC
>-|TRBJ2-7|few|TRBV6-6
CASTDGVFHEQYF
TGTGCCAGCACGGACGGTGTGTTCCACGAGCAGTACTTC
>-|TRBJ1-1|few|TRBV4-1
CASSQPDREAFF
TGCGCCAGCAGCCAACCCGACAGGGAAGCTTTCTTT
>-|TRBJ1-2|-|TRBV7-2
CASSLLSGYYGYTF
TGTGCCAGCAGCTTACTCTCGGGGTACTATGGCTACACCTTC
>-|TRBJ1-5|few|TRBV9
CASSEKPAQPQHF
TGTGCCAGCAGCGAGAAGCCCGCTCAGCCCCAGCATTTT
>TRBD1|TRBJ1-1|many|TRBV7-8
CASSLEGTGFLNTEAFF
TGTGCCAGCAGCTTAGAAGGGACAGGGTTCCTGAACACTGAAGCTTTCTTT
>-|TRBJ1-3|-|TRBV27
CASSLGSGYTIYF
TGTGCCAGCAGTTTGGGGTCGGGGTACACCATATATTTT
>-|TRBJ1-2|many|TRBV7-9
CASSSLSPDRGPVYGYTF
TGTGCCAGCAGCTCCCTTTCCCCGGACCGTGGACCGGTCTATGGCTACACCTTC
>-|TRBJ1-1|-|TRBV9
CASSVEGGVGDGTHEAFF
TGTGCCAGCAGCGTAGAGGGGGGAGTGGGAGATGGGACCCATGAAGCTTTCTTT
>TRBD1|TRBJ1-4|few|TRBV28
CASSPDRGNEKLFF
TGTGCCAGCAGCCCGGACAGGGGAAATGAAAAACTGTTTTTT
>TRBD2|TRBJ2-5|-|TRBV13
CASSTSWGGQETQYF
TGTGCCAGCAGCACCAGCTGGGGGGGTCAAGAGACCCAGTACTTC
>-|TRBJ2-7|-|TRBV7-9
CASSVGPPEQYF
TGTGCCAGCAGCGTCGGTCCTCCAGAGCAGTACTTC
>TRBD2|TRBJ2-5|many|TRBV4-1
CASSQVRGGGEETQYF
TGCGCCAGCAGCCAAGTCCGCGGCGGGGGAGAAGAGACCCAGTACTTC
>-|TRBJ2-7|many|TRBV6-2/TRBV6-3
CASSYSRPEQYF
TGTGCCAGCAGTTACTCAAGACCCGAGCAGTACTTC
>TRBD1|TRBJ1-2|many|TRBV5-4
CASSLYRGYPSNPLDYGYTF
TGTGCCAGCAGCTTGTACAGGGGTTATCCTTCTAATCCGCTTGACTATGGCTACACCTTC
>-|TRBJ2-5|many|TRBV29-1
CSVEEWGGDGETQYF
TGCAGCGTTGAAGAGTGGGGCGGGGACGGGGAGACCCAGTACTTC
>-|TRBJ2-7|many|TRBV7-8
CASSARPLPIYEQYF
TGTGCCAGCAGCGCCCGACCTTTACCAATCTACGAGCAGTACTTC
>TRBD1|TRBJ2-1|-|TRBV2
CASSERDSTNEQFF
TGTGCCAGCAGTGAAAGGGACAGTACCAATGAGCAGTTCTTC
>-|TRBJ2-7|many|TRBV7-8
CASSSSGPFYEQYF
TGTGCCAGCAGCTCCTCTGGACCCTTCTACGAGCAGTACTTC
>-|TRBJ1-2|many|TRBV7-2
CASSLDRDYGYTF
TGTGCCAGCAGCTTAGACAGGGACTATGGCTACACCTTC
>TRBD2|TRBJ2-7|many|TRBV5-4
CASSHLPGLAGRPSYEQYF
TGTGCCAGCAGCCATCTGCCGGGGTTAGCGGGGAGGCCTTCCTACGAGCAGTACTTC
>-|TRBJ1-2|few|TRBV7-9
CASSPWKESHGYTF
TGTGCCAGCAGCCCCTGGAAGGAATCCCATGGCTACACCTTC
>-|TRBJ2-1|many|TRBV7-9
CASSLTTQEEQFF
TGTGCCAGCAGCTTAACTACACAGGAGGAGCAGTTCTTC
>TRBD1|TRBJ2-5|-|TRBV2
CASSHQKQGAPQETQYF
TGTGCCAGCAGTCATCAGAAGCAGGGGGCACCCCAAGAGACCCAGTACTTC
>-|TRBJ2-5|-|TRBV15
CATSREVAETETQYF
TGTGCCACCAGCAGAGAAGTAGCTGAGACGGAGACCCAGTACTTC
>-|TRBJ2-7|-|TRBV28
CASSFGQGGTYEQYF
TGTGCCAGCAGTTTTGGGCAGGGTGGCACCTACGAGCAGTACTTC
>-|TRBJ2-1|-|TRBV28
CASSPTGRIPLYNEQFF
TGTGCCAGCAGTCCAACCGGACGCATACCACTCTACAATGAGCAGTTCTTC
>-|TRBJ2-3|many|TRBV5-5
CASSLLPSEADTQYF
TGTGCCAGCAGCTTGCTCCCGAGTGAAGCAGATACGCAGTATTTT